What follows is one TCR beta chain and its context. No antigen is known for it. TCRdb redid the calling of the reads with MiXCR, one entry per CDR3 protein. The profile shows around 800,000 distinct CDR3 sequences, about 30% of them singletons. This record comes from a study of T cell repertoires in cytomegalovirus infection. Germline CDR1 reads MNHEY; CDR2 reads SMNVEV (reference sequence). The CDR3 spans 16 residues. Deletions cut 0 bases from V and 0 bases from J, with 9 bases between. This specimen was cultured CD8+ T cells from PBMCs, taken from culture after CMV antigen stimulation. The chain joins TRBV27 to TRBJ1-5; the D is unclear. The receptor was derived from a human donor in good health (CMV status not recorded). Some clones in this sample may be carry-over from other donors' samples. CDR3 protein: CASSLSARVSNQPQHF. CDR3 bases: TGTGCCAGCAGTTTATCGGCGAGGGTTAGCAATCAGCCCCAGCATTTT.